Following are 18 T cell receptor beta chains from one sample sequenced in a study of cytomegalovirus exposure and HLA in healthy donors. Use of 60 Vbeta and 13 Jbeta primers characterized the PCR. Using immunoSEQ multiplex PCR, the repertoire was profiled, and TCRdb retains in-frame clones only, with some absent. Its clone listing holds roughly 60,000 clones. The sequencing input was PBMCs. The receptors were gathered from a woman under 30 in good health and CMV-seronegative.

The chain couples TRBV19 to TRBJ1-5; maybe TRBD1 (6 bases). The CDR3 consists of 17 residues. CDR1 is LNHDA, CDR2 SQIVND, per germline (reference sequence). The ends were cut back, 3 bases at V and 2 bases at J, with 17 bases in the middle. The CDR3 region has the DNA TGTGCCAGTAGTATTCTCCCAGGGTCAGGGGGCAATCAGCCCCAGCATTTT. Protein: CASSILPGSGGNQPQHF. Full variable domain (remainder filled in from reference TRBV19 and TRBJ1-5): DGGITQSPKYLFRKEGQNVTLSCEQNLNHDAMYWYRQDPGQGLRLIYYSQIVNDFQKGDIAEGYSVSREKKESFPLTVTSAQKNPTAFYLCASSILPGSGGNQPQHFGDGTRLSIL.

J is TRBJ2-7 and V is TRBV19, with 7 bases aligning to TRBD2. This CDR3 has 14 residues. Germline V CDR1 and CDR2: LNHDA, SQIVND (reference sequence). V gave up 4 bases and J gave up 5 bases; unmatched junction bases: 8. CDR3 amino acids: CASSRRRENDEQYF. CDR3 DNA sequence: TGTGCCAGTAGTAGGCGGCGGGAGAATGACGAGCAGTACTTC.

The rearrangement uses TRBV5-1 and TRBJ2-1; 9 nucleotides align to TRBD2. The CDR3 totals 14 residues. J gave up 2 bases and V 5 bases, and 2 bases lay outside the gene matches. The germline V gene encodes CDR1 SGHRS and CDR2 YFSETQ. The CDR3 region is CASSGGRAYNEQFF. The CDR3 coding sequence is TGCGCCAGCAGTGGCGGGAGGGCCTACAATGAGCAGTTCTTC.

The chain has TRBV19 and TRBJ1-5; TRBD1 is a possible D gene (5 bases). The ends were cut back, 1 base at V and 5 bases at J, with 15 bases in the middle. The CDR3 totals 16 residues. Germline assignment: CDR1 LNHDA and CDR2 SQIVND (reference sequence). CDR3 coding DNA: TGTGCCAGTAGTATAGGAGGAGGGGCTTACTATCAGCCCCAGCATTTT. This sequence encodes CASSIGGGAYYQPQHF.

The chain combines TRBV5-1 with TRBJ1-1, with 7 bases identical to TRBD1. Germline V gives CDR1 SGHRS, CDR2 YFSETQ. The V segment lost 0 bases and the J segment 6 bases; nucleotides outside the gene matches: 2. CDR3 length equals 13 residues. The CDR3 DNA is TGCGCCAGCAGCTTGGGCGGACAGGCTGAAGCTTTCTTT. Translating it yields CASSLGGQAEAFF.

The chain is built from TRBV5-6 and TRBJ1-5, with D possibly matching TRBD1 (6 bases). V was cut by 1 base and J by 11 bases, with 10 bases left in between. There are 12 residues in the CDR3. Looked up from germline, CDR1 is SGHDT and CDR2 is YYEEEE. The CDR3 DNA reads as TGTGCCAGCAGCTTGATCCAGGGGACCCAGCATTTT. Translating it yields CASSLIQGTQHF.

The J gene is TRBJ2-1, the V gene TRBV7-2; 10 positions match TRBD2. The CDR3 loop spans 15 amino acids. CDR1 and CDR2 (germline): SGHTA, FQGNSA. The J segment lost 9 bases and the V segment lost 2 bases, leaving 7 bases of the junction unmatched. CDR3 sequence reads: CASSLSQRGGVEQFF. The CDR3 nucleotides read TGTGCCAGCAGCTTATCCCAGCGGGGGGGCGTTGAGCAGTTCTTC.

The rearrangement links TRBV5-5 to TRBJ1-1; the D is unclear. Germline-derived CDR1 and CDR2 are SGHKS and YYEKEE (reference sequence). The length of the CDR3 is 11 residues. The germline V and J ends were trimmed by 4 bases and 7 bases, with 8 bases remaining between them. The CDR3 sequence is CASSVQVEAFF. CDR3 in DNA: TGTGCCAGCAGCGTCCAGGTTGAAGCTTTCTTT. Full variable domain (remainder filled in from reference TRBV5-5 and TRBJ1-1): DAGVTQSPTHLIKTRGQQVTLRCSPISGHKSVSWYQQVLGQGPQFIFQYYEKEERGRGNFPDRFSARQFPNYSSELNVNALLLGDSALYLCASSVQVEAFFGQGTRLTVV.

The chain's CDR3 is CASSPQGNTEAFF. Here the CDR3 DNA reads TGTGCCAGCTCACCTCAGGGTAACACTGAAGCTTTCTTT. The rearrangement links TRBV18 to TRBJ1-1; TRBD1 is a possible D gene (5 bases). This CDR3 comprises 13 residues. The germline V gene has CDR1 KGHSH and CDR2 LQKENI. Trimming left V 3 bases short and J 2 bases short, with 7 bases between. Full variable domain (remainder filled in from reference TRBV18 and TRBJ1-1): NAGVMQNPRHLVRRRGQEARLRCSPMKGHSHVYWYRQLPEEGLKFMVYLQKENIIDESGMPKERFSAEFPKEGPSILRIQQVVRGDSAAYFCASSPQGNTEAFFGQGTRLTVV.

The chain combines TRBV18 with TRBJ2-7, with 7 bases lining up with TRBD1. The CDR3 is 14 amino acids. V lost 0 bases, J lost 7 bases, and 6 bases stayed unmatched. CDR1 is KGHSH and CDR2 is LQKENI in the germline V gene. Here the CDR3 DNA reads TGTGCCAGCTCACCACCGGGACAGATTTTTGAGCAGTACTTC. Residues: CASSPPGQIFEQYF.

About this clone: A read error may produce the germline difference seen at one junction end. This chain uses TRBV30 with TRBJ1-2; D perhaps matches TRBD1 (6 bases). CDR3 length equals 10 residues. Germline values: CDR1 GTSNPN, CDR2 SVGIG (reference sequence). CDR3 in amino acids: CAWSAPGHLF. In DNA, the CDR3 is TGTGCCTGGAGTGCACCGGGACACCTCTTC.

The chain is built from TRBV10-1 and TRBJ1-3; TRBD1 is a possible D gene (5 bases). The CDR3 is made up of 12 amino acids. The V and J ends lost 4 bases and 5 bases respectively, with 6 bases between them. Germline CDR1 and CDR2: WNHNN and SYGVQD (reference sequence). Here the CDR3 DNA reads TGCGCCAGCAGTGGACAGAGAAACACCATATATTTT. Its translation is CASSGQRNTIYF.

CDR3 residues: CASKRPGGSYEQYF. CDR3 in DNA: TGTGCCAGCAAGAGGCCAGGGGGATCCTACGAGCAGTACTTC. This chain uses TRBV6-5 with TRBJ2-7; 7 positions match TRBD1. The CDR3 has 14 amino acids. V dropped 7 bases and J dropped 1; count of bases not matched to a gene: 7. Per germline, CDR1 MNHEY and CDR2 SVGAGI.

The J gene is TRBJ2-3, the V gene TRBV5-1, with D perhaps TRBD2 (6 bases). Germline CDR1 reads SGHRS; CDR2 reads YFSETQ. V was shortened by 4 bases and J by 1 base, with 25 bases between the two germline ends. This CDR3 comprises 19 residues. In DNA, the CDR3 is TGCGCCAGCAGCGACCCGAGGGACCGGGACTCCTTCGGCACAGATACGCAGTATTTT. As protein: CASSDPRDRDSFGTDTQYF. Supplemented by reference TRBV5-1 and TRBJ2-3, the full variable domain reads KAGVTQTPRYLIKTRGQQVTLSCSPISGHRSVSWYQQTPGQGLQFLFEYFSETQRNKGNFPGRFSGRQFSNSRSEMNVSTLELGDSALYLCASSDPRDRDSFGTDTQYFGPGTRLTVL.

V is TRBV5-1 and J is TRBJ1-1, with 7 bases aligning to TRBD1. Germline V gives CDR1 SGHRS, CDR2 YFSETQ. The CDR3 runs 15 residues. V trimming: 4 bases; J trimming: 0 bases; junction bases outside the gene matches: 6. CDR3 loop: CASSTGTVLNTEAFF. The CDR3 DNA is TGCGCCAGCAGCACGGGGACAGTTTTGAACACTGAAGCTTTCTTT. Supplemented by reference TRBV5-1 and TRBJ1-1, the full variable domain reads KAGVTQTPRYLIKTRGQQVTLSCSPISGHRSVSWYQQTPGQGLQFLFEYFSETQRNKGNFPGRFSGRQFSNSRSEMNVSTLELGDSALYLCASSTGTVLNTEAFFGQGTRLTVV.

The chain uses TRBV9 and TRBJ2-7, with D possibly being TRBD2 (5 bases). Germline-derived CDR1 and CDR2 are SGDLS and YYNGEE. The CDR3 runs 16 residues. Between the trimmed V and J ends, which lost 3 bases and 2 bases, there was a span of 18 bases. In DNA form, the CDR3 reads TGTGCCAGCAGCGCGCACTTCACGGCGGAGGCCTACGAGCAGTACTTC. Translated: CASSAHFTAEAYEQYF. Drawing the rest from reference TRBV9 and TRBJ2-7, the complete variable domain is DSGVTQTPKHLITATGQRVTLRCSPRSGDLSVYWYQQSLDQGLQFLIQYYNGEERAKGNILERFSAQQFPDLHSELNLSSLELGDSALYFCASSAHFTAEAYEQYFGPGTRLTVT.

V gene TRBV5-1 combines with J gene TRBJ1-2; 10 bases agree with TRBD1. Germline V gene sequence: CDR1 SGHRS, CDR2 YFSETQ. This CDR3 has 16 amino acids. Trimming at V came to 4 bases and at J to 2 bases, leaving 8 bases not matched to a gene. The chain's CDR3 is CASSTRTGGPNYGYTF. In nucleotides, the CDR3 is TGCGCCAGCAGCACGCGGACAGGGGGTCCCAACTATGGCTACACCTTC.

Details on this clone: This sample also contains other DNA sequences that code for the same CDR3. The CDR3 DNA reads TGTGCCAGCAGTATCCGACAGACCTATAATTCACCCCTCCACTTT. Protein sequence: CASSIRQTYNSPLHF. This chain joins TRBV6-5 and TRBJ1-6; possibly TRBD1 for D (5 bases). Germline V CDR1 and CDR2: MNHEY, SVGAGI. This CDR3 is 15 amino acids long. V gave up 5 bases and J gave up 2 bases, with 10 bases separating them.